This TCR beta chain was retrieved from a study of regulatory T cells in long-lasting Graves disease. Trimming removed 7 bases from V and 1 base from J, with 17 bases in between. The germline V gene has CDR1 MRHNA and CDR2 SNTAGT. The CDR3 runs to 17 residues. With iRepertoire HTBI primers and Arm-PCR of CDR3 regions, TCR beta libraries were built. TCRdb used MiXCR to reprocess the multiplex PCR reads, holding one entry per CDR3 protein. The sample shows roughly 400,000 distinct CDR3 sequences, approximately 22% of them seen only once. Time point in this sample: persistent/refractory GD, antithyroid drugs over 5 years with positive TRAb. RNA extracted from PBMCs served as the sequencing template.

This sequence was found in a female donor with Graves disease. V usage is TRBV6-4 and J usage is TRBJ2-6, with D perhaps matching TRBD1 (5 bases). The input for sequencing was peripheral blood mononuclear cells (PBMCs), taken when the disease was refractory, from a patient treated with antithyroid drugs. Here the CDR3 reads CASKTLRTPSGANVLTF. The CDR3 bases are TGTGCCAGCAAAACCCTTAGGACACCTTCTGGGGCCAACGTCCTGACTTTC.